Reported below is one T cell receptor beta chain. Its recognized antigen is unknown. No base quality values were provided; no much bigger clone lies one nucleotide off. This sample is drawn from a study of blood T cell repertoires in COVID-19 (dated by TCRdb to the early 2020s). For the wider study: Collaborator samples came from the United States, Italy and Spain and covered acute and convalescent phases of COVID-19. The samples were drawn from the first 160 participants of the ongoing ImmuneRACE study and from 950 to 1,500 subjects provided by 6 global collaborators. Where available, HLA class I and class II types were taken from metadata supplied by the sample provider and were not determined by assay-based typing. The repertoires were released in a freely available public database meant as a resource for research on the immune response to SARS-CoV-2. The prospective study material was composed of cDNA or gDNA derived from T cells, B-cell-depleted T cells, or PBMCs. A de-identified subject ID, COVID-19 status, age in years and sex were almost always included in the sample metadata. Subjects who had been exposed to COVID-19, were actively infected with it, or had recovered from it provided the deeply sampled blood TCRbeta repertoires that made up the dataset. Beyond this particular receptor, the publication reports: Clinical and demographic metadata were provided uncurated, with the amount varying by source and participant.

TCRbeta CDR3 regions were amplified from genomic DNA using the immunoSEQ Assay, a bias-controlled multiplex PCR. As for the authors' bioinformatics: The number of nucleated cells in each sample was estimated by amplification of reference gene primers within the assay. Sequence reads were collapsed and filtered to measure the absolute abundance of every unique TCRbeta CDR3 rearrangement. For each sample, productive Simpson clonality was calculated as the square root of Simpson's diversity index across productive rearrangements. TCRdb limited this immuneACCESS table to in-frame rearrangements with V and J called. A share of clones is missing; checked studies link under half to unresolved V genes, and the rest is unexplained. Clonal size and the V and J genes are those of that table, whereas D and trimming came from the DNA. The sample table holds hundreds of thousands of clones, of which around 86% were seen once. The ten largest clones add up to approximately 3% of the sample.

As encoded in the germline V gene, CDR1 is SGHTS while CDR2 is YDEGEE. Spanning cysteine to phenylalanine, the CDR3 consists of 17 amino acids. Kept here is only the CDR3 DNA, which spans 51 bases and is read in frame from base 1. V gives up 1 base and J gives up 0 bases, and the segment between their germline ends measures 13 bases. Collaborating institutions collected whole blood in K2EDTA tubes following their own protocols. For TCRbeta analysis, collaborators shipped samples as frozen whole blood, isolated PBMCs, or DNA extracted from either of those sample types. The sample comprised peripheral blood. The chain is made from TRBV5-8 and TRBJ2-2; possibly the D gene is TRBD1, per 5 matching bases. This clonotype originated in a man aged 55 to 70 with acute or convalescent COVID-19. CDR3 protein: CASSLTRVTTNTGELFF. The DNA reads TGTGCCAGCAGCTTGACCAGGGTGACGACGAACACCGGGGAGCTGTTTTTT.